This section outlines one TCR beta chain sequence together with its context. What it recognizes is unknown. Primers targeted 54 TRBV and 13 TRBJ segments. The data were produced by immunoSEQ multiplex PCR, yet TCRdb's version contains in-frame clones alone and is incomplete. The repertoire holds approximately 86,000 clones, with roughly 86% as singletons. The sample originates from a study of T cell repertoires and HLA-DP antigens. Turning to the study itself: Donors were two male and one female, aged 18-to-29 to 60-to-69. Pre-culture CD4+ samples used roughly 1,100 ng DNA versus about 0.2 ug for CD137+CD4+ sorts. Study results and caveats: Sorted CD137+ clonality was about 0.41 for both alloantigens, versus 0.035 to 0.045 pre-culture.

The sequenced material came from CD4+ T cells from PBMCs. This clonotype was sampled from a man in his fifties or sixties in good health and CMV-seronegative.

In DNA, the CDR3 is TGTGCCACCAGCAGAGGGCGGGGTCGGGATGAGCAGTTCTTC. It yields the protein CATSRGRGRDEQFF. The V call is TRBV15, the J call TRBJ2-1, with a weak D call TRBD2 (6 bases). The V and J ends lost 1 base and 8 bases respectively, with 12 bases between them. Germline V gene data show CDR1 as LNHNV and CDR2 as YYDKDF (reference sequence). CDR3 length equals 14 residues.